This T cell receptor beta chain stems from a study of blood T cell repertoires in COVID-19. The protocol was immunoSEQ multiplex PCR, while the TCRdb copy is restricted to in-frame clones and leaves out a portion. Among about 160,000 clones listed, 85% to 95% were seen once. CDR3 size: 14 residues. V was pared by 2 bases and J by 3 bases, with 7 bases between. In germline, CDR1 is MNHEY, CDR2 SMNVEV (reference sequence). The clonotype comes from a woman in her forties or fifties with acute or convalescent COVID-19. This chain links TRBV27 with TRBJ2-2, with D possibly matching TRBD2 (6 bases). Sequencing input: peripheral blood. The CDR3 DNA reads TGTGCCAGCAGTTTAGGCGGGGACACCGGGGAGCTGTTTTTT. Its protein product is CASSLGGDTGELFF.